This TCR beta chain was found in a study of shared clonotypes between healthy human individuals. At the level of the study: Three CD4 naive, three CD4 memory, two CD8 naive and one CD8 memory plate were used per donor.

Sequencing used immunoSEQ multiplex PCR; TCRdb keeps in-frame clones, though not all of them. The repertoire holds 2 million to 2.5 million clones, with 90% to 95% as singletons. Both subsets, CD45RA+ naive and CD45RA-negative memory, were split from the CD4+ cells. V shed 4 bases and J shed 3 bases, with 17 bases lying between them. CDR3 length: 15 amino acids. Germline loops: CDR1 SGDLS, CDR2 YYNGEE. This chain uses TRBV9 with TRBJ2-7, with D perhaps TRBD2 (7 bases). The sequence came from a man aged 18 to 29 in good health. Some clones in this sample may be carry-over from other donors' samples. Sequencing was performed on naive CD4+ T cells from PBMCs. Sample subset: CD45RA+ positively selected. In nucleotides, the CDR3 is TGTGCCAGCAGCCCCAACCGGGGGGCGGACTACGAGCAGTACTTC. Its translation is CASSPNRGADYEQYF.